Listed below are T cell receptor beta chains from one sample, sequenced in a study of cytomegalovirus exposure and HLA in healthy donors. Profiled with immunoSEQ multiplex PCR; TCRdb holds only in-frame clones, not every one. The sample data list 110,000 to 150,000 clones. Sequencing was carried out using PBMCs. These receptors were collected from a man in his forties in good health and CMV-seronegative. CDR3s leave out the opening cysteine and the closing phenylalanine or tryptophan. The order of the fields is D gene, J gene, V gene, CDR3 protein. The D gene is left open where the match is weak.

D gene: TRBD2
J gene: TRBJ2-5
V gene: TRBV6-6
CDR3 protein: ASSRLAGGLETQY

D gene: NA
J gene: TRBJ1-5
V gene: TRBV2
CDR3 protein: ASSPQGGSNQPQH

D gene: NA
J gene: TRBJ1-2
V gene: TRBV29-1
CDR3 protein: SVEGQNYGYT

D gene: TRBD1
J gene: TRBJ2-3
V gene: TRBV7-3
CDR3 protein: ASSLAPGTAVRDTQY

D gene: NA
J gene: TRBJ1-5
V gene: TRBV7-2
CDR3 protein: ASSLIRDQPQH

D gene: NA
J gene: TRBJ2-2
V gene: TRBV5-1
CDR3 protein: ASRRTGELF

D gene: NA
J gene: TRBJ1-6
V gene: TRBV5-4
CDR3 protein: ASSSTGSYNSPLH

D gene: TRBD1
J gene: TRBJ1-1
V gene: TRBV7-6
CDR3 protein: ASSTRDRPNTEAF

D gene: TRBD2
J gene: TRBJ2-7
V gene: TRBV5-4
CDR3 protein: ASSLPRGSGGVYEQY

D gene: NA
J gene: TRBJ2-3
V gene: TRBV5-1
CDR3 protein: ASSLPTGGTDTQY

D gene: NA
J gene: TRBJ2-1
V gene: TRBV4-2
CDR3 protein: ASSRGQDAYNEQF

D gene: NA
J gene: TRBJ1-2
V gene: TRBV7-8
CDR3 protein: ASSLDRVTGYT

D gene: NA
J gene: TRBJ2-1
V gene: TRBV6-5
CDR3 protein: ASSYGPGVSNEQF

D gene: NA
J gene: TRBJ1-5
V gene: TRBV9
CDR3 protein: ASSPRGGGNQPQH

D gene: TRBD2
J gene: TRBJ2-1
V gene: TRBV2
CDR3 protein: ASGRGDYNEQF

D gene: NA
J gene: TRBJ1-1
V gene: TRBV18
CDR3 protein: ASSPVSGRGEAF

D gene: TRBD1
J gene: TRBJ1-2
V gene: TRBV19
CDR3 protein: ASSFPGQGVSGYT

D gene: TRBD1
J gene: TRBJ1-6
V gene: TRBV19
CDR3 protein: ASSIVSGQGNSPLH

D gene: TRBD2
J gene: TRBJ2-3
V gene: TRBV28
CDR3 protein: ASRHNWGLAGGVSTDTQY

D gene: NA
J gene: TRBJ1-5
V gene: TRBV19
CDR3 protein: ASSIVGGNSNQPQH

D gene: TRBD1
J gene: TRBJ1-1
V gene: TRBV23-1
CDR3 protein: ASSQLDRGNTEAF

D gene: TRBD1
J gene: TRBJ1-5
V gene: TRBV6-5
CDR3 protein: ASGTGDQPQH

D gene: NA
J gene: TRBJ1-3
V gene: TRBV13
CDR3 protein: ASSLVSAGNTIY

D gene: TRBD2
J gene: TRBJ2-5
V gene: TRBV11-2
CDR3 protein: ASSFALAGPETQY